The rows below give T cell receptor beta chains drawn from one sample of a study of T cell repertoires in cytomegalovirus infection. TCRdb reprocessed the reads with MiXCR, giving one entry per CDR3 protein. The profile covers roughly 640,000 distinct CDR3 sequences, with around 24% appearing a single time and 6.5% to 10% taken by the ten largest. The sample comprised CD8+ T cells from PBMCs. These receptors were taken from a human donor in good health (CMV status not recorded). Some clones in this sample may be carry-over from other donors' samples. The CDR3 runs from the conserved cysteine through the conserved F or W. A D gene is named only where the DNA matches it firmly. Part of the rows lack a size; the others show once, few, many or a class for expanded clones.

V gene: TRBV9
J gene: TRBJ1-6
clone size: NA
D gene: TRBD1
CDR3 protein: CASSARDRADSPLHF
CDR3 DNA: TGTGCCAGCAGCGCAAGGGACAGGGCTGATTCACCCCTCCACTTT

V gene: TRBV6-2/TRBV6-3
J gene: TRBJ1-5
clone size: once
D gene: TRBD1
CDR3 protein: CASTRQGAVHQPQHF
CDR3 DNA: TGTGCCAGCACCAGACAGGGGGCTGTGCATCAGCCCCAGCATTTT

V gene: TRBV9
J gene: TRBJ2-7
clone size: NA
D gene: NA
CDR3 protein: CASSSADGSLYEQYF
CDR3 DNA: TGTGCCAGCAGCTCCGCGGACGGATCTCTCTACGAGCAGTACTTC

V gene: TRBV28
J gene: TRBJ1-1
clone size: NA
D gene: TRBD1
CDR3 protein: CASSNRGQDTEAFF
CDR3 DNA: TGTGCCAGCAGTAACAGGGGGCAGGACACTGAAGCTTTCTTT

V gene: TRBV7-9
J gene: TRBJ1-2
clone size: few
D gene: TRBD1
CDR3 protein: CASSSRTGSANYGYTF
CDR3 DNA: TGTGCCAGCAGCTCGAGGACAGGCTCAGCTAACTATGGCTACACCTTC

V gene: TRBV19
J gene: TRBJ1-5
clone size: NA
D gene: NA
CDR3 protein: CASSGSQGRSNQPQHF
CDR3 DNA: TGTGCCAGTAGTGGGTCGCAGGGTCGGAGCAATCAGCCCCAGCATTTT

V gene: TRBV28
J gene: TRBJ2-3
clone size: few
D gene: NA
CDR3 protein: CASTGSGTQYF
CDR3 DNA: TGTGCCAGCACGGGGTCCGGAACGCAGTATTTT

V gene: TRBV10-3
J gene: TRBJ1-1
clone size: few
D gene: NA
CDR3 protein: CAIRDRSGTEAFF
CDR3 DNA: TGTGCCATCAGGGACAGATCGGGAACTGAAGCTTTCTTT

V gene: TRBV2
J gene: TRBJ1-4
clone size: NA
D gene: NA
CDR3 protein: CASSDSTNEKLFF
CDR3 DNA: TGTGCCAGCAGTGACTCGACTAATGAAAAACTGTTTTTT

V gene: TRBV7-6
J gene: TRBJ2-1
clone size: NA
D gene: TRBD2
CDR3 protein: CASSFGTSGRYEQFF
CDR3 DNA: TGTGCCAGCAGCTTCGGGACTAGCGGGAGGTATGAGCAGTTCTTC

V gene: TRBV10-3
J gene: TRBJ1-3
clone size: few
D gene: TRBD1
CDR3 protein: CAISGGTAGNTIYF
CDR3 DNA: TGTGCCATCAGTGGGGGGACAGCTGGAAACACCATATATTTT

V gene: TRBV6-2/TRBV6-3
J gene: TRBJ1-5
clone size: few
D gene: TRBD1
CDR3 protein: CASSYSLDRELGPQHF
CDR3 DNA: TGTGCCAGCAGTTACTCTCTGGACAGGGAGTTAGGACCCCAGCATTTT

V gene: TRBV6-2/TRBV6-3
J gene: TRBJ1-1
clone size: many
D gene: NA
CDR3 protein: CASSYEGSGTEAFF
CDR3 DNA: TGTGCCAGCAGTTACGAGGGGTCGGGCACTGAAGCTTTCTTT

V gene: TRBV13
J gene: TRBJ2-1
clone size: NA
D gene: NA
CDR3 protein: CASSLAGKGYSYKEQFF
CDR3 DNA: TGTGCCAGCAGCTTAGCAGGAAAGGGGTACTCCTACAAAGAGCAGTTCTTC

V gene: TRBV20-1
J gene: TRBJ2-7
clone size: NA
D gene: TRBD1
CDR3 protein: CSARAPGSGGYEQYF
CDR3 DNA: TGCAGTGCTAGAGCCCCCGGGTCAGGGGGCTACGAGCAGTACTTC

V gene: TRBV6-2/TRBV6-3
J gene: TRBJ2-5
clone size: few
D gene: NA
CDR3 protein: CASSGPNLETQYF
CDR3 DNA: TGTGCCAGCAGCGGGCCCAACCTGGAGACCCAGTACTTC

V gene: TRBV24-1
J gene: TRBJ1-1
clone size: NA
D gene: NA
CDR3 protein: CATRDGAGTEAFF
CDR3 DNA: TGTGCCACCAGGGACGGAGCAGGCACTGAAGCTTTCTTT

V gene: TRBV20-1
J gene: TRBJ1-2
clone size: few
D gene: NA
CDR3 protein: CSAHRVNSRDYGYTF
CDR3 DNA: TGCAGTGCCCACAGGGTCAACTCGCGAGACTATGGCTACACCTTC

V gene: TRBV7-6
J gene: TRBJ1-1
clone size: NA
D gene: NA
CDR3 protein: CASSDDYPGGAGEDTEAFF
CDR3 DNA: TGTGCCAGCAGCGACGATTACCCCGGGGGCGCAGGGGAGGACACTGAAGCTTTCTTT

V gene: TRBV29-1
J gene: TRBJ1-1
clone size: NA
D gene: NA
CDR3 protein: CSGRADEAFF
CDR3 DNA: TGCAGCGGTAGGGCAGATGAAGCTTTCTTT

V gene: TRBV6-6
J gene: TRBJ1-2
clone size: few
D gene: NA
CDR3 protein: CASSTDFYGYTF
CDR3 DNA: TGTGCCAGCAGTACCGACTTCTATGGCTACACCTTC

V gene: TRBV4-1
J gene: TRBJ2-1
clone size: many
D gene: TRBD2
CDR3 protein: CASSQEVWGTMKNNEQFF
CDR3 DNA: TGCGCCAGCAGCCAAGAGGTTTGGGGGACTATGAAGAACAATGAGCAGTTCTTC

V gene: TRBV12-3/TRBV12-4
J gene: TRBJ2-7
clone size: many
D gene: NA
CDR3 protein: CASRGVQSYEQYF
CDR3 DNA: TGTGCCAGCAGGGGGGTCCAATCCTACGAGCAGTACTTC

V gene: TRBV28
J gene: TRBJ1-5
clone size: NA
D gene: NA
CDR3 protein: CASSPPGDSNQPQHF
CDR3 DNA: TGTGCCAGCAGTCCGCCAGGGGATAGCAATCAGCCCCAGCATTTT